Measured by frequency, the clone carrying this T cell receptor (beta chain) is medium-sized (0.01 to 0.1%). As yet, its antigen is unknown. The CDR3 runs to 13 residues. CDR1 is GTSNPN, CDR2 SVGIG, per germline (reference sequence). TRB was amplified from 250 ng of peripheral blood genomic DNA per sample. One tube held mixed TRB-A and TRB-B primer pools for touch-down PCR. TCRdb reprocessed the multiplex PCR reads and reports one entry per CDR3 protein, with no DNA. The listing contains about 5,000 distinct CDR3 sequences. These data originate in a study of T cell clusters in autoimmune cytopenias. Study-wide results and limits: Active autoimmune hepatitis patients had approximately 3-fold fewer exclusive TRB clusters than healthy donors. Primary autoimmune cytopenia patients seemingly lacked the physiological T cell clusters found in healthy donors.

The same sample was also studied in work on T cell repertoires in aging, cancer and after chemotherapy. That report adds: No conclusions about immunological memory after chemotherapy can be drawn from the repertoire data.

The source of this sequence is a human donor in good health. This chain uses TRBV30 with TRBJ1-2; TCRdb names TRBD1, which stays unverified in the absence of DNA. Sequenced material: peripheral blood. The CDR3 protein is CAWSETLGDGYTF.